The present T cell receptor (beta chain) was sequenced within a study of blood T cell repertoires in COVID-19. About the research overall: The United States, Italy and Spain were the sources of the acute and convalescent COVID-19 samples. T cells, B-cell-depleted T cells, or PBMCs provided the cDNA or gDNA that served as material.

Patients from Seattle were sampled longitudinally, starting during active infection. Per the authors' pipeline: Nucleated cell number was recorded as an estimate derived from reference gene primer amplification. Generated by immunoSEQ multiplex PCR, the TCRdb table keeps only in-frame clones and is missing some. V and J calls and clone size are as listed in that table; D and trimming were resolved from the DNA. The table lists more than 85,000 clones, roughly 90% of them singletons, with 5.2% in the top ten. Per germline, CDR1 GTSNPN and CDR2 SVGIG (reference sequence). V shed 3 bases, J shed 10 bases, and the junction held 7 bases outside the gene matches. This CDR3 comprises 14 residues.

The chain employs TRBV30 and TRBJ1-6; TRBD1 agrees at 9 bases. Material: peripheral blood. The clonotype originates from a woman aged 50 to 60 with COVID-19, enrolled during active disease. CDR3 DNA: TGTGCCTGGAGCGGGGGACAGGGTTGGTCACCCCTCCACTTT. Amino acid sequence: CAWSGGQGWSPLHF. Together with reference TRBV30 and TRBJ1-6, the CDR3 gives the full variable domain: SQTIHQWPATLVQPVGSPLSLECTVEGTSNPNLYWYRQAAGRGLQLLFYSVGIGQISSEVPQNLSASRPQDRQFILSSKKLLLSDSGFYLCAWSGGQGWSPLHFGNGTRLTVT.